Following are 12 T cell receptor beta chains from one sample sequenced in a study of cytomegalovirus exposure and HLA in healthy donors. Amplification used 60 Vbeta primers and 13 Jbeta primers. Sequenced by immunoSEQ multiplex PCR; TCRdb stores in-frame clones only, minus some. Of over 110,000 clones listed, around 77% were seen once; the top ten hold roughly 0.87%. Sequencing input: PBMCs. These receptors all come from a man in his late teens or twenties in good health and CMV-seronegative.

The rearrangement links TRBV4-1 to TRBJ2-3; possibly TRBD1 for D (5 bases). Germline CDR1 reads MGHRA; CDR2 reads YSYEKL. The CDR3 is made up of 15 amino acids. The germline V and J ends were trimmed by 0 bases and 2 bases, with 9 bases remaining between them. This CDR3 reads CASSQEQGSTDTQYF. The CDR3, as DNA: TGCGCCAGCAGCCAAGAGCAGGGCTCCACAGATACGCAGTATTTT.

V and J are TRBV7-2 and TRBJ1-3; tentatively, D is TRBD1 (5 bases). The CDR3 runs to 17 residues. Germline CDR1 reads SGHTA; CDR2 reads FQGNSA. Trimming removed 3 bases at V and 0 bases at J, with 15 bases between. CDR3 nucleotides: TGTGCCAGCAGCTTTAGCCCCCCGGGACTCTCTGGAAACACCATATATTTT. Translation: CASSFSPPGLSGNTIYF.

CDR3 region: CASSQLSGQLDYNEQFF. As DNA, the CDR3 is TGTGCCAGCAGCCAGCTCTCGGGACAGCTTGACTACAATGAGCAGTTCTTC. The V call is TRBV14, the J call TRBJ2-1, with 7 bases lining up with TRBD1. This CDR3 contains 17 residues. Trimming cost V 3 bases and J 3 bases; bases outside gene matches: 11. From germline, CDR1 is SGHDN and CDR2 FVKESK.

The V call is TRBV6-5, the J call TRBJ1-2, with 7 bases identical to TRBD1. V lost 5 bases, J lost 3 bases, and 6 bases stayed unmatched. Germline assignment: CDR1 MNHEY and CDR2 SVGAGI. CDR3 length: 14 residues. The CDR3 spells CASSAQQGYYGYTF. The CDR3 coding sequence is TGTGCCAGCAGTGCACAACAGGGGTACTATGGCTACACCTTC.

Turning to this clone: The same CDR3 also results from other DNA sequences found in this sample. The DNA of the CDR3 is TGTGCCACCCTAGGGGCGAGCACTGAAGCTTTCTTT. Translated, it gives CATLGASTEAFF. This chain connects TRBV19 to TRBJ1-1; tentative D call: TRBD1 (5 bases). The V gene's germline CDR1 is LNHDA and CDR2 SQIVND (reference sequence). Trimming took 10 bases from V and 4 from J, leaving 13 bases between them. The CDR3 is 12 residues long.

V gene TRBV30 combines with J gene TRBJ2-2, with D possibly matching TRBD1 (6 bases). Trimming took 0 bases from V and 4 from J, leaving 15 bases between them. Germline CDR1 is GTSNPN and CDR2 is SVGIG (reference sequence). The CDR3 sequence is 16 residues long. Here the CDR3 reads CAWSVLPGESTGELFF. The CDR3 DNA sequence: TGTGCCTGGAGTGTACTTCCAGGGGAGAGCACCGGGGAGCTGTTTTTT. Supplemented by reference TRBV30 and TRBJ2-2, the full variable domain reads SQTIHQWPATLVQPVGSPLSLECTVEGTSNPNLYWYRQAAGRGLQLLFYSVGIGQISSEVPQNLSASRPQDRQFILSSKKLLLSDSGFYLCAWSVLPGESTGELFFGEGSRLTVL.

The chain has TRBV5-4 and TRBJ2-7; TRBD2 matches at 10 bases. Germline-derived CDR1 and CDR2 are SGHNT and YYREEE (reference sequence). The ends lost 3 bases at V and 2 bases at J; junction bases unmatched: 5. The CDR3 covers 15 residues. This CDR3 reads CASSSGTSEAYEQYF. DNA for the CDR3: TGTGCCAGCAGCTCCGGGACTAGCGAAGCCTACGAGCAGTACTTC. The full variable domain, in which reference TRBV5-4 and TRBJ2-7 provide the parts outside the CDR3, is ETGVTQSPTHLIKTRGQQVTLRCSSQSGHNTVSWYQQALGQGPQFIFQYYREEENGRGNFPPRFSGLQFPNYSSELNVNALELDDSALYLCASSSGTSEAYEQYFGPGTRLTVT.

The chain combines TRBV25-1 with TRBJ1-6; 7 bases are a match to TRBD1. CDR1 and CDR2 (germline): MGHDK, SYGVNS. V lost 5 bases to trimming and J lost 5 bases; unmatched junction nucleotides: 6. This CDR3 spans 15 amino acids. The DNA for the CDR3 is TGTGCCAGCAGTCAAATGACAGGGAATAATTCACCCCTCCACTTT. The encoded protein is CASSQMTGNNSPLHF.

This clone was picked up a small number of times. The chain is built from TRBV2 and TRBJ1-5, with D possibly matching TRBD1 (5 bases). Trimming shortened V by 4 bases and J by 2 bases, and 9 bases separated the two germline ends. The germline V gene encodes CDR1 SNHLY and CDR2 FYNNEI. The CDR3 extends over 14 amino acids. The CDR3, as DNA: TGTGCCAGCAGTGTACAGGACGGCAATCAGCCCCAGCATTTT. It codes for CASSVQDGNQPQHF.

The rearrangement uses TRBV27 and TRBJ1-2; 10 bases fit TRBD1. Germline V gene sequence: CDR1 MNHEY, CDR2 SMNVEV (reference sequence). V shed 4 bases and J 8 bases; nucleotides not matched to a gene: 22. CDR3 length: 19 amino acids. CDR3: CASSSAYLDLRDRGGGYTF. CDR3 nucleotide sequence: TGTGCCAGCAGTTCCGCCTATCTCGACCTCCGGGACAGGGGTGGGGGCTACACCTTC.

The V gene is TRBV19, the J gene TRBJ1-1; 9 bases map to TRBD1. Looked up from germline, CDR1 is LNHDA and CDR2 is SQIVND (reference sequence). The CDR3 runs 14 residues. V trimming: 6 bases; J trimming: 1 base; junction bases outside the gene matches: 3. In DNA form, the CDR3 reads TGTGCCAGTAGCAGGGACAGGGCGAACACTGAAGCTTTCTTT. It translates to CASSRDRANTEAFF.

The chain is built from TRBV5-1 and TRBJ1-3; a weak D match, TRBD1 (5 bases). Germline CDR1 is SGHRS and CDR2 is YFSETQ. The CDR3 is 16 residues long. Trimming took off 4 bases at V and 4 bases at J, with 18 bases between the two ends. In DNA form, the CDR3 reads TGCGCCAGCAGCCTAAAGGACATGTCGTTAGGAAACACCATATATTTT. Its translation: CASSLKDMSLGNTIYF.